These 21 T cell receptor beta chains were all obtained from the same sample, sequenced in a study of cytomegalovirus exposure and HLA in healthy donors. Primers included in the PCR were 60 Vbeta and 13 Jbeta primers. The protocol was immunoSEQ multiplex PCR, while the TCRdb copy is restricted to in-frame clones and leaves out a portion. The sample carries more than 110,000 clones, approximately 82% recorded once. What was sequenced was PBMCs. The receptor set was obtained from a young man in good health and CMV-seropositive.

This clone appeared once. At one end, the junction sequence differs from germline, possibly due to a read error. The chain is built from TRBV5-1 and TRBJ2-3, with TRBD2 matching over 10 bases. The CDR3 is made up of 15 amino acids. Germline V gives CDR1 SGHRS, CDR2 YFSETQ. Written as DNA, the CDR3 is TGCGCCAGCGGCTTTAGCGGGAGGCGGGGAGATACGCAGTATTTT. Translating it yields CASGFSGRRGDTQYF.

V and J are TRBV28 and TRBJ1-5, with 7 positions matching TRBD1. After removal of 7 bases from V and 2 bases from J, the junction contained 5 bases not matched to a gene. From germline, CDR1 is MDHEN and CDR2 SYDVKM. This CDR3 has 14 amino acids. As DNA, the CDR3 is TGTGCCAGCATTGACACAGGGGGCAATCAGCCCCAGCATTTT. As protein: CASIDTGGNQPQHF.

The CDR3 loop reads CASSLGPSSYEQYF. The CDR3 bases are TGTGCCAGCAGCTTGGGCCCTAGCTCCTACGAGCAGTACTTC. The chain joins TRBV5-4 to TRBJ2-7; D uncertain. Germline V gene lookup returns CDR1 SGHNT and CDR2 YYREEE (reference sequence). Trimming shortened V by 0 bases and J by 0 bases, and 7 bases separated the two germline ends. This CDR3 is 14 amino acids long.

The chain couples TRBV28 to TRBJ1-5; TRBD1 matches at 7 bases. J lost 0 bases, V lost 6 bases, and 14 bases had no gene match. The germline V gene encodes CDR1 MDHEN and CDR2 SYDVKM. The CDR3 has 18 residues. CDR3 sequence reads: CASSRDSLSLYSNQPQHF. The CDR3 region has the DNA TGTGCCAGCAGCCGGGACAGCTTAAGTCTGTATAGCAATCAGCCCCAGCATTTT.

This clone was seen only once. V usage is TRBV5-6 and J usage is TRBJ2-5; D gene ambiguous. The CDR3 runs to 14 residues. Looked up from germline, CDR1 is SGHDT and CDR2 is YYEEEE. V was clipped by 2 bases and J by 1 base, with 9 bases between them. DNA of the CDR3: TGTGCCAGCAGCTTTAGTGGTACCCAAGAGACCCAGTACTTC. This translates into CASSFSGTQETQYF. Full variable domain (outside the CDR3, taken from reference TRBV5-6 and TRBJ2-5): DAGVTQSPTHLIKTRGQQVTLRCSPKSGHDTVSWYQQALGQGPQFIFQYYEEEERQRGNFPDRFSGHQFPNYSSELNVNALLLGDSALYLCASSFSGTQETQYFGPGTRLLVL.

The rearrangement uses TRBV7-3 and TRBJ2-7; TRBD2 aligns across 11 bases. The V gene's germline CDR1 is SGHTA and CDR2 FQGTGA. CDR3 length: 14 residues. Trimming cost V 5 bases and J 2 bases; bases outside gene matches: 2. CDR3: CASSTSGGAYEQYF. CDR3 DNA: TGTGCCAGCAGCACTAGCGGGGGAGCCTACGAGCAGTACTTC.

The V and J genes are TRBV5-6 and TRBJ2-7; TRBD2 aligns across 9 bases. The J segment lost 6 bases and the V segment lost 4 bases, leaving 14 bases of the junction unmatched. Germline CDR1 reads SGHDT; CDR2 reads YYEEEE. The CDR3 is 16 amino acids. The CDR3 is CASSPNPGLAPSEQYF. The CDR3 region has the DNA TGTGCCAGCAGCCCAAACCCGGGACTAGCACCTTCCGAGCAGTACTTC.

The chain joins TRBV10-1 to TRBJ2-1; D possibly corresponds to TRBD2 (6 bases). Germline V gene lookup returns CDR1 WNHNN and CDR2 SYGVQD (reference sequence). Deletions cut 8 bases from V and 5 bases from J, with 19 bases between. There are 15 residues in the CDR3. The CDR3 bases are TGCGCCAGCGGTTCGGGGGACCTACTAGACAATGAGCAGTTCTTC. It yields the protein CASGSGDLLDNEQFF.

This sequence joins TRBV7-3 and TRBJ2-1, with 7 bases aligning to TRBD2. The CDR3 runs to 14 residues. The germline V gene encodes CDR1 SGHTA and CDR2 FQGTGA. V lost 3 bases, J lost 5 bases, and 4 bases stayed unmatched. The CDR3 spells CASSFAGADNEQFF. In DNA form, the CDR3 reads TGTGCCAGCAGCTTTGCGGGAGCAGACAATGAGCAGTTCTTC.

The chain has TRBV7-8 and TRBJ2-7; TRBD2 matches 7 bases. The ends lost 1 base at V and 1 base at J; junction bases unmatched: 4. The CDR3 extends over 15 amino acids. The germline V gene encodes CDR1 SGHVS and CDR2 FQNEAQ. Here the CDR3 reads CASSLGLAASYEQYF. The CDR3 coding sequence is TGTGCCAGCAGCTTAGGTCTAGCGGCGTCCTACGAGCAGTACTTC.

The chain's CDR3 is CASSLQGTGGGETQYF. In DNA, the CDR3 is TGCGCCAGCAGCCTCCAGGGGACAGGGGGTGGAGAGACCCAGTACTTC. J is TRBJ2-5 and V is TRBV5-1, with 11 bases lining up with TRBD1. Germline loops: CDR1 SGHRS, CDR2 YFSETQ. With 4 bases clipped from V and 4 bases from J, the junction kept 9 bases outside the gene matches. This CDR3 contains 16 residues.

This clone was seen a single time. The V call is TRBV28, the J call TRBJ1-1; D not resolved. The CDR3 loop spans 15 amino acids. With 3 bases removed from V and 0 bases from J, the gap between germline ends came to 11 bases. Germline lookup yields CDR1 MDHEN and CDR2 SYDVKM. The CDR3 DNA sequence: TGTGCCAGCAGTTTGTCCCCTCCCTTGAACACTGAAGCTTTCTTT. The encoded protein is CASSLSPPLNTEAFF.

This clone was detected only a few times. V gene TRBV6-1 combines with J gene TRBJ2-7; unclear D gene. Germline assignment: CDR1 MNHNS and CDR2 SASEGT. The germline V and J ends were trimmed by 4 bases and 1 base, with 8 bases remaining between them. This CDR3 has 13 amino acids. In DNA form, the CDR3 reads TGTGCCAGCAGTGCCCAGGATTCCTACGAGCAGTACTTC. This sequence encodes CASSAQDSYEQYF.

In this sample, this clone turned up a few times. This same CDR3 is encoded by further DNA sequences in the sample. This sequence joins TRBV5-1 and TRBJ1-1; 8 nucleotides align to TRBD1. The CDR3 sequence is 14 residues long. Germline V gene sequence: CDR1 SGHRS, CDR2 YFSETQ. The J segment lost 1 base and the V segment lost 2 bases, leaving 1 base of the junction unmatched. The CDR3 sequence: CASSFGTGNTEAFF. In nucleotides, the CDR3 is TGCGCCAGCAGCTTCGGGACAGGGAACACTGAAGCTTTCTTT.

The rearrangement uses TRBV10-3 and TRBJ1-2; no clear D gene. Germline loops: CDR1 ENHRY, CDR2 SYGVKD. The V and J ends lost 5 bases and 4 bases respectively, with 14 bases between them. This CDR3 is 14 amino acids long. The CDR3 region is CAISTEGVGYGYTF. The CDR3 nucleotides are TGTGCCATCAGTACGGAGGGCGTAGGCTATGGCTACACCTTC.

The chain couples TRBV2 to TRBJ2-7; 11 nucleotides align to TRBD1. The CDR3 is 15 residues long. J lost 6 bases, V lost 3 bases, and 7 bases had no gene match. Germline assignment: CDR1 SNHLY and CDR2 FYNNEI. The CDR3 DNA reads TGTGCCAGCAGTGAGGGGGACAGGGGGATTGGCGAGCAGTACTTC. It codes for CASSEGDRGIGEQYF.

This clone was detected only once. The V call is TRBV5-6, the J call TRBJ2-5; D gene ambiguous. CDR3 size: 11 residues. Trimming took 6 bases from V and 5 from J, leaving 8 bases between them. Germline V CDR1 and CDR2: SGHDT, YYEEEE. CDR3 coding DNA: TGTGCCAGCACCAATCGGGAGACCCAGTACTTC. This translates into CASTNRETQYF.

The chain uses TRBV11-2 and TRBJ2-5, with 10 bases matching TRBD1. Germline trimming cut 5 bases from V and 2 bases from J; bases unmatched to any gene: 5. Germline V gene data show CDR1 as SGHAT and CDR2 as FQNNGV. The CDR3 spans 15 residues. DNA for the CDR3: TGTGCCAGCAGCCTAGGACAGGGGGTTCAAGAGACCCAGTACTTC. This sequence encodes CASSLGQGVQETQYF.

The chain couples TRBV7-8 to TRBJ2-7; 11 bases align to TRBD1. There are 15 residues in the CDR3. The V gene end was trimmed by 6 bases and the J gene end by 1 base; junction bases not matched to a gene: 5. Germline V CDR1 and CDR2: SGHVS, FQNEAQ. The DNA for the CDR3 is TGTGCCAGCAGACAGGACAGGGGGCCGTCCTACGAGCAGTACTTC. Protein product: CASRQDRGPSYEQYF.

V gene TRBV9 combines with J gene TRBJ1-2; D is undetermined. The CDR3 length is 14 residues. V lost 3 bases and J 7 bases, leaving 16 bases between the germline ends. CDR1 SGDLS and CDR2 YYNGEE come from the germline V gene. In nucleotides, the CDR3 is TGTGCCAGCAGCGCCCGGGAGGTGTCTCGTGGCTACACCTTC. It codes for CASSAREVSRGYTF.

The CDR3 region has the DNA TGTGCCAGCGGGGATCCGGGGACTGTTTACAATGAGCAGTTCTTC. Amino acids: CASGDPGTVYNEQFF. V and J are TRBV28 and TRBJ2-1; weak D call: TRBD2 (6 bases). Trimming shortened V by 8 bases and J by 4 bases, and 18 bases separated the two germline ends. Germline CDR1 reads MDHEN; CDR2 reads SYDVKM. The CDR3 extends over 15 amino acids.